This T cell receptor (beta chain) was observed in a study of blood T cells in healthy people across ages. Points from the study as a whole: Expanded clonotype shifts may have been confounded, as the donors had an unknown CMV status.

Donors ranged from roughly 6 to 95 years old and were healthy Caucasians in Russia. Germline V gene data show CDR1 as DFQATT and CDR2 as SNEGSKA (reference sequence). This CDR3 contains 13 residues. With a J-beta primer mix and a sample-barcoded 5' primer, a second PCR ran 7 to 11 cycles. TCRdb itself ran the 5' RACE reads through MiXCR, one entry per CDR3 protein. The repertoire has more than 1,400,000 distinct CDR3 sequences, roughly 40% of them found once; the top ten carry 7% to 9%. The table lists this clonotype with a few counts. The antigen is undetermined. The TCR was taken from a woman between 18 and 30 years old in good health. What was sequenced was blood. This rearrangement joins TRBV20-1 to TRBJ2-5; 7 bases line up with TRBD2. Written as DNA, the CDR3 is TGCACCCCCTCGAGCGGGAACCAAGAGACCCAGTACTTC. Its protein product is CTPSSGNQETQYF.